A selection of T cell receptor beta chains follows, all from one sample in a study of persistence of HIV-infected CD4 T cells. Their target antigens are unknown. Here immunoSEQ multiplex PCR was the method, and the copy in TCRdb shows in-frame clones only, minus some. The profile shows 30,000 to 45,000 clones, approximately 80% of them singletons. Sequencing was performed on CD4+ T cells sorted from PBMCs after roughly 19-hour stimulation, taken from a patient who received antiretroviral therapy. Receptor source: an adult man with HIV who was CMV-seropositive. Both conserved end residues are part of each CDR3. The D gene is left open where the match is weak. Size tells how often a clone was seen (once, few, many) or the class of an expanded clone, and some rows leave it out.

d_gene: .
abundance: few
v_gene: TRBV25-1
j_gene: TRBJ2-1
CDR3nt: TGTGCCAGCAGTGAAGGGTTTAAATCCAATGAGCAGTTCTTC
CDR3aa: CASSEGFKSNEQFF

d_gene: TRBD2
abundance: .
v_gene: TRBV3-1/TRBV3-2
j_gene: TRBJ2-3
CDR3nt: TGTGCCAGCAGCCACTCAAGACTAGCGGCCTTCACAGATACGCAGTATTTT
CDR3aa: CASSHSRLAAFTDTQYF

d_gene: TRBD1
abundance: .
v_gene: TRBV24-1
j_gene: TRBJ1-5
CDR3nt: TGTGCCACCAGTGAGGGGACAGTCGGGGGCAATCAGCCCCAGCATTTT
CDR3aa: CATSEGTVGGNQPQHF

d_gene: .
abundance: .
v_gene: TRBV5-6
j_gene: TRBJ2-6
CDR3nt: TGTGCCAGCAGCTTGAGGGACTCTGGGGCCAACGTCCTGACTTTC
CDR3aa: CASSLRDSGANVLTF

d_gene: TRBD1
abundance: .
v_gene: TRBV5-1
j_gene: TRBJ1-1
CDR3nt: TGCGCCAGCAGCCCCCCGAAGGGGGACAGTCGCCCTGAAGCTTTCTTT
CDR3aa: CASSPPKGDSRPEAFF

d_gene: TRBD1
abundance: .
v_gene: TRBV5-1
j_gene: TRBJ2-5
CDR3nt: TGCGCCAGCAGCGGACAACAGGGGGCTGGTTACGAGACCCAGTACTTC
CDR3aa: CASSGQQGAGYETQYF

d_gene: .
abundance: .
v_gene: TRBV19
j_gene: TRBJ1-5
CDR3nt: TGTGCCAGTAGTATAGGAGGGATCAATCAGCCCCAGCATTTT
CDR3aa: CASSIGGINQPQHF

d_gene: .
abundance: .
v_gene: TRBV27
j_gene: TRBJ1-5
CDR3nt: TGTGCCAGCAGTTTAGTCCGGAGCAATCAGCCCCAGCATTTT
CDR3aa: CASSLVRSNQPQHF

d_gene: TRBD1
abundance: .
v_gene: TRBV28
j_gene: TRBJ1-2
CDR3nt: TGTGCCAGCAGGGACCCGCCGGACAGGGGGCTTGGCTACACCTTC
CDR3aa: CASRDPPDRGLGYTF

d_gene: .
abundance: few
v_gene: TRBV2
j_gene: TRBJ1-5
CDR3nt: TGTGCCAGCTCCCAAATAAATCAGCCCCAGCATTTT
CDR3aa: CASSQINQPQHF

d_gene: .
abundance: .
v_gene: TRBV7-2
j_gene: TRBJ2-3
CDR3nt: TGTGCCAGCAGCTTAGACGGGCCCGCCCCAGATACGCAGTATTTT
CDR3aa: CASSLDGPAPDTQYF

d_gene: .
abundance: .
v_gene: TRBV18
j_gene: TRBJ1-4
CDR3nt: TGTGCCAGCTCACCACGTAGTTGGCAGGATGCAACTAATGAAAAACTGTTTTTT
CDR3aa: CASSPRSWQDATNEKLFF

d_gene: .
abundance: .
v_gene: TRBV24-1
j_gene: TRBJ2-2
CDR3nt: TGTGCCACCAGTGTCGGGTCTGGGACCGGGGAGCTGTTTTTT
CDR3aa: CATSVGSGTGELFF

d_gene: .
abundance: .
v_gene: TRBV7-8
j_gene: TRBJ2-7
CDR3nt: TGTGCCAGCAGCCCAACGGTTCACGAGCAGTACTTC
CDR3aa: CASSPTVHEQYF

d_gene: .
abundance: once
v_gene: TRBV19
j_gene: TRBJ2-5
CDR3nt: TGTGCCAGTAGGGGGGGGGCAGGGGGACAAGAGACCCAGTACTTC
CDR3aa: CASRGGAGGQETQYF

d_gene: TRBD1
abundance: .
v_gene: TRBV29-1
j_gene: TRBJ2-7
CDR3nt: TGCAGCGTGCTGGACAGGATCGATTCCTACGAGCAGTACTTC
CDR3aa: CSVLDRIDSYEQYF

d_gene: .
abundance: .
v_gene: TRBV24-1
j_gene: TRBJ2-1
CDR3nt: TGTGCCACCAGTGATTTTGGGACGTCCAATGAGCAGTTCTTC
CDR3aa: CATSDFGTSNEQFF

d_gene: .
abundance: .
v_gene: TRBV10-2
j_gene: TRBJ2-1
CDR3nt: TGCGCCAGCAGTCGGCAGGGCAATGAGCAGTTCTTC
CDR3aa: CASSRQGNEQFF

d_gene: .
abundance: once
v_gene: TRBV2
j_gene: TRBJ2-3
CDR3nt: TGTGCCAGCCGCAGGGGCAGCACAGATACGCAGTATTTT
CDR3aa: CASRRGSTDTQYF

d_gene: .
abundance: .
v_gene: TRBV7-2
j_gene: TRBJ2-3
CDR3nt: TGTGCCAGCAGCCTTAGGTCCGGTTCTAGCACAGATACGCAGTATTTT
CDR3aa: CASSLRSGSSTDTQYF

d_gene: .
abundance: .
v_gene: TRBV21-1
j_gene: TRBJ2-3
CDR3nt: TGTGCCAGCAGCAAAGCGCTAAGGGGCTCCGGCACAGATACGCAGTATTTT
CDR3aa: CASSKALRGSGTDTQYF

d_gene: TRBD1
abundance: once
v_gene: TRBV9
j_gene: TRBJ2-2
CDR3nt: TGTGCCAGCAGTCCGGGACAGGTGAACACCGGGGAGCTGTTTTTT
CDR3aa: CASSPGQVNTGELFF

d_gene: TRBD2
abundance: few
v_gene: TRBV4-2
j_gene: TRBJ2-2
CDR3nt: TGTGCCAGCACCACCGGGGGGGGAGGAAACACCGGGGAGCTGTTTTTT
CDR3aa: CASTTGGGGNTGELFF

d_gene: TRBD1
abundance: .
v_gene: TRBV24-1
j_gene: TRBJ2-1
CDR3nt: TGTGCCACCAGTGACTCCGTGGGACAGGGGATGCCAGAGCAGTTCTTC
CDR3aa: CATSDSVGQGMPEQFF

d_gene: .
abundance: .
v_gene: TRBV12-3/TRBV12-4
j_gene: TRBJ2-7
CDR3nt: TGTGCCAGCAGTTTAATGGGGGAGCAGTACTTC
CDR3aa: CASSLMGEQYF

d_gene: .
abundance: .
v_gene: TRBV19
j_gene: TRBJ2-2
CDR3nt: TGTGCCAGTAGTATGATCAGGGTCCCCGGGGAGCTGTTTTTT
CDR3aa: CASSMIRVPGELFF

d_gene: TRBD2
abundance: .
v_gene: TRBV3-1/TRBV3-2
j_gene: TRBJ2-1
CDR3nt: TGTGCCAGCAGCCAAGTTAGCGGGGGTGCCAATGAGCAGTTCTTC
CDR3aa: CASSQVSGGANEQFF

d_gene: .
abundance: .
v_gene: TRBV6-5
j_gene: TRBJ2-5
CDR3nt: TGTGCCAGCAGTTCCTCGACGGCCAAGGGAGAGACCCAGTACTTC
CDR3aa: CASSSSTAKGETQYF